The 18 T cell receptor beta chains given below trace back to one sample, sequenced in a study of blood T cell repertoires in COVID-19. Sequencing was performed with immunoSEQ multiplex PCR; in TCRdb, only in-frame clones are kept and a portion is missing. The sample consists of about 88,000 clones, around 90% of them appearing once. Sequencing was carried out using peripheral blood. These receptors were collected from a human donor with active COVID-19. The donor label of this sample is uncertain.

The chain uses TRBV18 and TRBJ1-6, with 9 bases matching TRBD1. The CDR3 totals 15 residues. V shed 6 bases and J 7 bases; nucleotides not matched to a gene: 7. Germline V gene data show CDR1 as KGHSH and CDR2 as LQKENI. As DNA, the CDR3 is TGTGCCAGCTCCGGGACAGGGTCCTGGAATTCACCCCTCCACTTT. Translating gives CASSGTGSWNSPLHF. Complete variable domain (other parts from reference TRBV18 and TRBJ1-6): NAGVMQNPRHLVRRRGQEARLRCSPMKGHSHVYWYRQLPEEGLKFMVYLQKENIIDESGMPKERFSAEFPKEGPSILRIQQVVRGDSAAYFCASSGTGSWNSPLHFGNGTRLTVT.

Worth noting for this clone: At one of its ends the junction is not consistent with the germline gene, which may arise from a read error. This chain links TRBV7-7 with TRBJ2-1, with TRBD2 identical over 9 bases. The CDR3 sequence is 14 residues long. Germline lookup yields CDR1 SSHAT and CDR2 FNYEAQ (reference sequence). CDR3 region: CASSLGGGGNEQFF. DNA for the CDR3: TGTGCTAGCAGCTTAGGCGGGGGGGGCAATGAGCAGTTCTTC.

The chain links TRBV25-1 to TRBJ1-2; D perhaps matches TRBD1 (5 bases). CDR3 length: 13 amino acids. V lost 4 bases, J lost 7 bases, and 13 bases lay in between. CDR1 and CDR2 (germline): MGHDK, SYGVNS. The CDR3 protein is CASSGDPQGGYTF. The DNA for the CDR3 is TGTGCCAGCAGTGGAGACCCTCAGGGTGGCTACACCTTC.

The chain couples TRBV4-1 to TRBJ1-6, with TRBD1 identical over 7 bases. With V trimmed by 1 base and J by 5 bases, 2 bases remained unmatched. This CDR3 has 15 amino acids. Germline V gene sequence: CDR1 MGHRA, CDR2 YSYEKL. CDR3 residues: CASSQADRDNSPLHF. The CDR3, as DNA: TGCGCCAGCAGCCAAGCAGACAGGGATAATTCACCCCTCCACTTT.

The CDR3 is CASRGPQRGYTF. The CDR3 DNA reads as TGTGCCAGCAGGGGCCCTCAAAGGGGCTACACCTTC. This chain connects TRBV25-1 to TRBJ1-2; D remains unclear. V lost 6 bases and J 8 bases, leaving 13 bases between the germline ends. Germline V gene lookup returns CDR1 MGHDK and CDR2 SYGVNS. CDR3 length equals 12 residues.

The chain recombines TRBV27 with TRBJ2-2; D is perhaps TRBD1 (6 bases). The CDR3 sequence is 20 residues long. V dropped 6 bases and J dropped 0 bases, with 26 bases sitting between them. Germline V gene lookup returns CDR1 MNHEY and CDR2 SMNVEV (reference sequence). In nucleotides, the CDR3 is TGTGCCAGCAGCCTTAACTACAACTTTGGACAGATGGCGAACACCGGGGAGCTGTTTTTT. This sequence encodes CASSLNYNFGQMANTGELFF.

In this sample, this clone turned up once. CDR3 nucleotides: TGTGCCAGCAGTTTCTCCAGGGCCAACTATGGCTACACCTTC. It is translated as CASSFSRANYGYTF. The gene calls are TRBV28 and TRBJ1-2; the D gene is possibly TRBD1 (5 bases). Trimming took off 3 bases at V and 2 bases at J, with 10 bases between the two ends. This CDR3 region has 14 residues. Germline V lookup: CDR1 MDHEN, CDR2 SYDVKM.

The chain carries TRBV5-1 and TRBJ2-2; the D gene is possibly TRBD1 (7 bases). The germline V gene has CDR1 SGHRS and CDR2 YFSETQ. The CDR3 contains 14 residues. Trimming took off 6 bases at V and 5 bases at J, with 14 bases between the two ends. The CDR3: CASMMPGGTGELFF. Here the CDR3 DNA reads TGCGCCAGCATGATGCCAGGGGGGACCGGGGAGCTGTTTTTT.

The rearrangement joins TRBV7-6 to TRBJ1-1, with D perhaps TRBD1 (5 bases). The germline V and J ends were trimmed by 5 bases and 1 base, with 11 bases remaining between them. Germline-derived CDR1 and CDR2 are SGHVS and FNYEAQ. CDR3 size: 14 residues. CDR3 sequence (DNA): TGTGCCAGCAGCCGGGGGTCTCGGAACACTGAAGCTTTCTTT. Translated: CASSRGSRNTEAFF.

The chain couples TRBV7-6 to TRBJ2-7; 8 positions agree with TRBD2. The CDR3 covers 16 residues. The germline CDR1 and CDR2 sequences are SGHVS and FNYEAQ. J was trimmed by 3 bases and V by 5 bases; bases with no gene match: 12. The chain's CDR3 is CASSPSGGGTFYEQYF. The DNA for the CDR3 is TGTGCCAGCAGCCCCTCGGGCGGGGGGACCTTCTACGAGCAGTACTTC.

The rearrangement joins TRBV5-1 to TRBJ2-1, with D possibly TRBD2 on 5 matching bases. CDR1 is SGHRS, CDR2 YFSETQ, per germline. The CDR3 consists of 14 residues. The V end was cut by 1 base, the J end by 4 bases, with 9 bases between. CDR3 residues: CASSLRELYNEQFF. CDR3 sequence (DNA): TGCGCCAGCAGCTTGCGGGAACTTTACAATGAGCAGTTCTTC. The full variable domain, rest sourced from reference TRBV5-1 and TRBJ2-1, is KAGVTQTPRYLIKTRGQQVTLSCSPISGHRSVSWYQQTPGQGLQFLFEYFSETQRNKGNFPGRFSGRQFSNSRSEMNVSTLELGDSALYLCASSLRELYNEQFFGPGTRLTVL.

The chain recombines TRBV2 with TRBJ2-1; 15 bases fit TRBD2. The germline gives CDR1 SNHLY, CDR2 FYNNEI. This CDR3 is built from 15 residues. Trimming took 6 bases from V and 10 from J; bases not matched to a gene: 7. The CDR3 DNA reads TGTGCCAGCAGGGACCACGGACTAGCGGGGGGGGAGCAGTTCTTC. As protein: CASRDHGLAGGEQFF.

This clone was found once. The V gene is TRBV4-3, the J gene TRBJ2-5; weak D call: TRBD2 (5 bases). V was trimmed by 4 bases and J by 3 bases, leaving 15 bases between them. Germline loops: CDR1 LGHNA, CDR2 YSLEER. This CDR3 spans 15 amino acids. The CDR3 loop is CASSPSHYGEETQYF. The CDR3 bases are TGCGCCAGCAGCCCATCCCACTACGGGGAAGAGACCCAGTACTTC.

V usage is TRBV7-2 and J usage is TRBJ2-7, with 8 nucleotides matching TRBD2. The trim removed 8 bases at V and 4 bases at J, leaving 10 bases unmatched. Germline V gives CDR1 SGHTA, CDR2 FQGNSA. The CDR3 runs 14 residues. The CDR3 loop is CASGIGGGFYEQYF. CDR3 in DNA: TGTGCCAGCGGCATCGGGGGGGGCTTTTACGAGCAGTACTTC.

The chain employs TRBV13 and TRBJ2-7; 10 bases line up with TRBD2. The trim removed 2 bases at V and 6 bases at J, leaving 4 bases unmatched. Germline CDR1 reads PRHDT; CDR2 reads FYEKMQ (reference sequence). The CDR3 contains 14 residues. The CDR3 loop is CASSLSGGAGEQYF. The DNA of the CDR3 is TGTGCCAGCAGCTTAAGCGGGGGGGCAGGCGAGCAGTACTTC.

CDR3 nucleotides: TGTGCCAGCTCACCCGGACAGGGGGCTAGGTACAATGAGCAGTTCTTC. Its protein is CASSPGQGARYNEQFF. The rearrangement links TRBV18 to TRBJ2-1, with 11 bases aligning to TRBD1. V lost 3 bases to trimming and J lost 4 bases; unmatched junction nucleotides: 5. The CDR3 runs to 16 residues. The germline CDR1 and CDR2 sequences are KGHSH and LQKENI. Looking up the rest from reference TRBV18 and TRBJ2-1 gives the full variable domain: NAGVMQNPRHLVRRRGQEARLRCSPMKGHSHVYWYRQLPEEGLKFMVYLQKENIIDESGMPKERFSAEFPKEGPSILRIQQVVRGDSAAYFCASSPGQGARYNEQFFGPGTRLTVL.

CDR3 amino acids: CASSHRFITDTQYF. The CDR3 DNA reads as TGTGCCAGCAGCCACAGGTTCATCACAGATACGCAGTATTTT. This sequence joins TRBV5-8 and TRBJ2-3; D is perhaps TRBD1 (5 bases). V shed 4 bases and J shed 2 bases, with 11 bases lying between them. The CDR3 is 14 amino acids. From germline, CDR1 is SGHTS and CDR2 YDEGEE.

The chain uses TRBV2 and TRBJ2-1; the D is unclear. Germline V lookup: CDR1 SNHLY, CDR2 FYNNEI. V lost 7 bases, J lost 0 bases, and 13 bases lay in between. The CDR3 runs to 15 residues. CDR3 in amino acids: CASTRVRSSYNEQFF. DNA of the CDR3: TGTGCCAGCACTCGGGTCCGGAGCTCCTACAATGAGCAGTTCTTC.